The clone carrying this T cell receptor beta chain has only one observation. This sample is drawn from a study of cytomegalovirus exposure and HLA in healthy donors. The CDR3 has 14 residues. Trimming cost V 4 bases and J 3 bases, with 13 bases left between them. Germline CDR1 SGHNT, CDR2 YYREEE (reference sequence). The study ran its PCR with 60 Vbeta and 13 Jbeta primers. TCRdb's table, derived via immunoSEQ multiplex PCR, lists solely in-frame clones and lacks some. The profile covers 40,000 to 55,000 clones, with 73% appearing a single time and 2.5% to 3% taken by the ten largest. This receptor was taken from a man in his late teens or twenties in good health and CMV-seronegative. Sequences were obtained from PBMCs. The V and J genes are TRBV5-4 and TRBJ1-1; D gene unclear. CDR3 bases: TGTGCCAGCAGCCCCGCCTCCTTAGACACTGAAGCTTTCTTT. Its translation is CASSPASLDTEAFF.